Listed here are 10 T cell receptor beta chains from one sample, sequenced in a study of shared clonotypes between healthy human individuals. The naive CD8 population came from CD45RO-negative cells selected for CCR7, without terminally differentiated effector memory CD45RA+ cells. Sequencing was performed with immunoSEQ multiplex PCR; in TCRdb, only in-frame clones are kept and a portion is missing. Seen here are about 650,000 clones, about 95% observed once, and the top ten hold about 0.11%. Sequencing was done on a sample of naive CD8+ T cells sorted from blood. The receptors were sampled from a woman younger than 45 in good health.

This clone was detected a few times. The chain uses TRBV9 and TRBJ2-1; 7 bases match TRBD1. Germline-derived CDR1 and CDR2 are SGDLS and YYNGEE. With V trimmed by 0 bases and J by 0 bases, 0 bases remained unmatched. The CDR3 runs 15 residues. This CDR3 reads CASSVGDSSYNEQFF. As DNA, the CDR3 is TGTGCCAGCAGCGTAGGGGACAGCTCCTACAATGAGCAGTTCTTC.

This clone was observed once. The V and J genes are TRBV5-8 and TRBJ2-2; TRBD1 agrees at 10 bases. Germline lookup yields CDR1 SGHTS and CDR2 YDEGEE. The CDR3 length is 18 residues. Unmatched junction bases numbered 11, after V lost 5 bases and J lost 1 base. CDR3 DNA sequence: TGTGCCAGCAGGCCCGGGACAGGGGACCCGGGGAACACCGGGGAGCTGTTTTTT. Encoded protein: CASRPGTGDPGNTGELFF.

CDR3 nucleotide sequence: TGTGCCAGCAGCTCACTAGCGGGAGAGGGCACAGATACGCAGTATTTT. Translation: CASSSLAGEGTDTQYF. V is TRBV5-4 and J is TRBJ2-3; 11 positions agree with TRBD2. Trimming at V came to 3 bases and at J to 1 base, leaving 4 bases not matched to a gene. Per the germline V gene, CDR1 is SGHNT and CDR2 is YYREEE (reference sequence). The CDR3 is made up of 16 amino acids.

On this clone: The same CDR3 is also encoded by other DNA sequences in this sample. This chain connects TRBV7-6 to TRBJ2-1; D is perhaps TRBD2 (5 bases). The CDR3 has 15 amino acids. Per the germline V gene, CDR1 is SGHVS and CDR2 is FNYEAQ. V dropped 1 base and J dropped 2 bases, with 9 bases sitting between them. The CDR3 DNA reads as TGTGCCAGCAGCTTAGGGCTAGCCGCCTACAATGAGCAGTTCTTC. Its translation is CASSLGLAAYNEQFF.

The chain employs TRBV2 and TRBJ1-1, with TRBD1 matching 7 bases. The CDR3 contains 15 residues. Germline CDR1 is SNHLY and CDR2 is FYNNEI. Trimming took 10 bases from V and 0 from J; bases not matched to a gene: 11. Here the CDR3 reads CATQGEGVMNTEAFF. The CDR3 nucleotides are TGTGCCACCCAGGGGGAGGGGGTAATGAACACTGAAGCTTTCTTT.

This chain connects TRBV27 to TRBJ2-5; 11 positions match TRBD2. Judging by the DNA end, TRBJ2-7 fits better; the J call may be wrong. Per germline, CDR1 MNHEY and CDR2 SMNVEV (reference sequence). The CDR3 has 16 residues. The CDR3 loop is CASSLILAGGSYEQYF. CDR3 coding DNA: TGTGCCAGCAGTCTCATCCTAGCGGGAGGCTCCTACGAGCAGTACTTC.

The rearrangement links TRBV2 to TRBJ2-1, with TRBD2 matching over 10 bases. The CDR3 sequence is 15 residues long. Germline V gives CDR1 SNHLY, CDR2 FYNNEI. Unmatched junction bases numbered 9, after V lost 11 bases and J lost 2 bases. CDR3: CAVTLTSGPYNEQFF. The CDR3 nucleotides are TGTGCCGTCACCCTGACTAGCGGGCCCTACAATGAGCAGTTCTTC. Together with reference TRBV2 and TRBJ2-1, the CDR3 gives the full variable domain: EPEVTQTPSHQVTQMGQEVILRCVPISNHLYFYWYRQILGQKVEFLVSFYNNEISEKSEIFDDQFSVERPDGSNFTLKIRSTKLEDSAMYFCAVTLTSGPYNEQFFGPGTRLTVL.

The CDR3 region is CASRPTANTEAFF. The CDR3 nucleotides are TGTGCCAGTAGACCGACAGCGAACACTGAAGCTTTCTTT. V usage is TRBV19 and J usage is TRBJ1-1; D is perhaps TRBD1 (5 bases). The V end was cut by 6 bases, the J end by 1 base, with 9 bases between. This CDR3 is 13 amino acids long. Germline V gives CDR1 LNHDA, CDR2 SQIVND (reference sequence).

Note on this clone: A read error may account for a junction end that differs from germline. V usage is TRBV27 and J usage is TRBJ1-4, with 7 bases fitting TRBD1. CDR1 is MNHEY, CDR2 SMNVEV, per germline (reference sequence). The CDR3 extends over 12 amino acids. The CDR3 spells CASSLSGQELFF. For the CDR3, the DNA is TGTGCCAGCAGCTTATCTGGACAGGAACTGTTTTTT.

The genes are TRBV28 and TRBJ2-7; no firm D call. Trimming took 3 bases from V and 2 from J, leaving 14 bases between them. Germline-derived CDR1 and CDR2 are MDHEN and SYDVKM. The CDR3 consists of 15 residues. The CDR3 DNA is TGTGCCAGCAGTTTTTTCCAAACCCCTGCCTACGAGCAGTACTTC. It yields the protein CASSFFQTPAYEQYF.